One T cell receptor beta chain is described in this entry. The antigen is undetermined. The CDR3 spans 18 residues. Germline V CDR1 and CDR2: MDHEN, SYDVKM. With 4 bases clipped from V and 2 bases from J, the junction kept 5 bases outside the gene matches. This specimen belongs to a study of beta chain features in type 1 diabetes. In the study overall: Healthy donors, compared against patients, showed similar age, gender and cell yields. Study-wide points: Patients with type 1 diabetes showed fewer VDJ junction insertions and more deletions. TCRB rearrangement may or may not be influenced by HLA type; here this remained unresolved.

The whole isolated RNA underwent reverse transcription, so sequencing captured expressed TCRB transcripts. The average output of naive, central memory and regulatory T cell samples was about 3.57 million reads. TCRdb's table, derived via immunoSEQ multiplex PCR, lists solely in-frame clones and lacks some. The profile covers around 160,000 clones, with roughly 53% appearing a single time and 0.42% taken by the ten largest. Specimen: Tregs from blood. The TCR sequence derives from a young man in good health. The chain couples TRBV28 to TRBJ2-6; 13 bases line up with TRBD2. CDR3 amino acids: CASSSPGLAGAGANVLTF. As DNA, the CDR3 is TGTGCCAGCAGTTCCCCTGGACTAGCGGGAGCTGGGGCCAACGTCCTGACTTTC.